This T cell receptor beta chain was sequenced during a study of T cells after yellow fever vaccination. V was trimmed by 3 bases and J by 0 bases, leaving 9 bases between them. Germline V gives CDR1 SEHNR, CDR2 FQNEAQ (reference sequence). This CDR3 region has 14 residues. Study-wide results and limits: Some clonotypes, a small share, were shared between CD4 and CD8 compartments.

Template switching by 5'RACE produced TCR cDNA, adding a universal primer site and UMIs. TCRdb re-derived calls from the 5' RACE reads in MiXCR, one entry per CDR3 protein. The sample includes 200,000 to 300,000 distinct CDR3 sequences, 6.7% of them seen just once. This clonotype was counted between two and nine times. The antigen is not known. The sequencing used CD4+ T cells sorted from PBMCs, collected on the day of the yellow fever booster vaccination. This sequence joins TRBV7-9 and TRBJ2-7, with D perhaps being TRBD1 or TRBD2 (5 bases each). This TCR derives from a man under 40 who received the YFV17D yellow fever vaccine. The CDR3 region is CASSFEGPSYEQYF. The CDR3 coding sequence is TGTGCCAGCAGCTTTGAGGGACCCTCCTACGAGCAGTACTTC.